This record looks at one T cell receptor beta chain sequence and its context. Its target is not known. Per the germline V gene, CDR1 is SGHKS and CDR2 is YYEKEE (reference sequence). This CDR3 region has 12 residues. V was shortened by 5 bases and J by 4 bases, with 9 bases between the two germline ends. Sequencing used immunoSEQ multiplex PCR; TCRdb keeps in-frame clones, though not all of them. Here the sample spans about 73,000 clones, around 88% being singletons. The data stem from a study of T cell responses to AZD1222 COVID-19 vaccine. Whole-study results and caveats: Spike-specific TCR breadth rose after two AZD1222 doses, and depth rose as well. The number of AZD1222 recipients seropositive at baseline was only 5 to 7.

The sample consisted of peripheral blood, taken on day 0 of AZD1222 vaccination. This rearrangement joins TRBV5-5 to TRBJ1-1; D is undetermined. This receptor was identified in an adult in good health. The CDR3 coding sequence is TGTGCCAGCAGTGCTGGTTCCACTGAAGCTTTCTTT. Translating it yields CASSAGSTEAFF.